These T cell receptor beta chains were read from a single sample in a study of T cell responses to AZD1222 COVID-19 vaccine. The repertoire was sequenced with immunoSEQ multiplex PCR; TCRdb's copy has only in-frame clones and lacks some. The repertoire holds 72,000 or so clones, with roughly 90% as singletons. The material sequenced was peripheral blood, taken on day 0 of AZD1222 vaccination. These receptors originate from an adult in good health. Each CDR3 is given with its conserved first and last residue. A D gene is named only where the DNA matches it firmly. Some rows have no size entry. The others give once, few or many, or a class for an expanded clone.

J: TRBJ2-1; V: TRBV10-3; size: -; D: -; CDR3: CAISGENEQFF; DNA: TGTGCCATCAGTGGCGAGAATGAGCAGTTCTTC
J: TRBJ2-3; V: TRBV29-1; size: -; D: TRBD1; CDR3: CSVETDRVPDTQYF; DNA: TGCAGCGTTGAAACAGACAGGGTGCCAGATACGCAGTATTTT
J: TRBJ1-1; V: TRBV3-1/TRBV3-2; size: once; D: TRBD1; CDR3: CASSPRGQNTEAFF; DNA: TGTGCCAGCAGCCCCAGGGGGCAGAACACTGAAGCTTTCTTT
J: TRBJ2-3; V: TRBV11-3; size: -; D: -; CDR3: CASSLAPVQHFTDTQYF; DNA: TGTGCCAGCAGCTTAGCTCCGGTACAACACTTCACAGATACGCAGTATTTT
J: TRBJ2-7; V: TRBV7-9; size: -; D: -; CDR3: CASSLTQGSGEQYF; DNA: TGTGCCAGCAGCTTAACCCAGGGGTCAGGAGAGCAGTACTTC
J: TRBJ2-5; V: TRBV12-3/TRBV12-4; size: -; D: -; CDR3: CASTKGETQYF; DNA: TGTGCCAGCACCAAAGGCGAGACCCAGTACTTC
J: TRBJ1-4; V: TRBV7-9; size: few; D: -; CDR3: CASSDPRGGVNEKLFF; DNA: TGTGCCAGCAGCGATCCGCGAGGGGGAGTTAATGAAAAACTGTTTTTT
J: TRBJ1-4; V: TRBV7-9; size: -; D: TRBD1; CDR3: CASSYSPGQGDSEKLFF; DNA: TGTGCCAGCAGCTACTCACCTGGACAGGGGGATAGTGAAAAACTGTTTTTT
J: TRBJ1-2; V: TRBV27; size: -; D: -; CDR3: CASSLSQGDGYTF; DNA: TGTGCCAGCAGTTTGAGTCAGGGAGATGGCTACACCTTC
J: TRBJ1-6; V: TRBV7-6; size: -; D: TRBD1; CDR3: CASSLGGQGAGSPLHF; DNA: TGTGCCAGCAGCTTAGGGGGACAGGGGGCTGGTTCACCCCTCCACTTT
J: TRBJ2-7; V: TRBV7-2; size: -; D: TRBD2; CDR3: CASSSAGTSVYEQYF; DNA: TGTGCCAGCAGCTCAGCCGGGACTAGCGTCTACGAGCAGTACTTC